This entry lists 30 T cell receptor beta chains sequenced from one sample in a study of shared clonotypes between healthy human individuals. Terminally differentiated effector memory CD45RA+ cells were left out of the naive CD8 fraction, which was CD45RO-negative and positively selected for CCR7. TCRdb keeps only in-frame clones here, not all; method: immunoSEQ multiplex PCR. This table holds around 1.9 million clones, around 93% found once. The sequenced material came from naive CD8+ T cells from PBMCs. The receptors derive from a man in his late teens or twenties in good health. Some clones in this sample may be carry-over from other donors' samples.

This clone occurred once. V is TRBV28 and J is TRBJ2-1; 8 bases agree with TRBD1. The CDR3 extends over 15 amino acids. V shed 5 bases, J shed 4 bases, and the junction held 7 bases outside the gene matches. Germline lookup yields CDR1 MDHEN and CDR2 SYDVKM. Here the CDR3 DNA reads TGTGCCAGCAGTCCCCGGGACAGGCTTTACAATGAGCAGTTCTTC. It codes for CASSPRDRLYNEQFF.

As regards this clone: Likely a read error: the CDR3 ends without its conserved phenylalanine or tryptophan. The DNA is left out, because the CDR3 cannot be placed on it with certainty; the CDR3 is given as TCRdb lists it. The gene calls are TRBV5-4 and TRBJ2-7. Germline V gene data show CDR1 as SGHNT and CDR2 as YYREEE (reference sequence). The CDR3 extends over 9 residues, inclusive of both ends. The CDR3 is CASSSNYPD.

The chain employs TRBV28 and TRBJ2-5; possible D gene TRBD2, 7 bases. Germline V gives CDR1 MDHEN, CDR2 SYDVKM. The V and J ends lost 8 bases and 2 bases respectively, with 12 bases between them. The CDR3 sequence is 13 residues long. DNA for the CDR3: TGTGCCAGCCAAGGGGGGGGTCAAGAGACCCAGTACTTC. Translating it yields CASQGGGQETQYF. The full variable domain, its missing parts supplied by reference TRBV28 and TRBJ2-5, is DVKVTQSSRYLVKRTGEKVFLECVQDMDHENMFWYRQDPGLGLRLIYFSYDVKMKEKGDIPEGYSVSREKKERFSLILESASTNQTSMYLCASQGGGQETQYFGPGTRLLVL.

The rearrangement links TRBV7-6 to TRBJ2-1; 9 bases are shared with TRBD1. The junction had 5 bases not matched to a gene; V was cut back by 3 bases and J by 2 bases. Germline assignment: CDR1 SGHVS and CDR2 FNYEAQ. The CDR3 runs to 16 residues. The CDR3 DNA follows: TGTGCCAGCAGCTTCACCGGGACAGGGACCTACAATGAGCAGTTCTTC. Amino acids: CASSFTGTGTYNEQFF.

The table lists this clone with a few counts. The V gene is TRBV9, the J gene TRBJ1-5; D is ambiguous. This CDR3 spans 16 amino acids. Germline lookup yields CDR1 SGDLS and CDR2 YYNGEE. Trimming left V 3 bases short and J 2 bases short, with 15 bases between. As DNA, the CDR3 is TGTGCCAGCAGCGGCACCGCTGACGGAGGCAATCAGCCCCAGCATTTT. Its translation: CASSGTADGGNQPQHF.

The chain is built from TRBV5-4 and TRBJ1-1, with D perhaps TRBD1 (5 bases). The CDR3 sequence is 15 residues long. Trimming cost V 0 bases and J 2 bases, with 11 bases left between them. CDR1 is SGHNT, CDR2 YYREEE, per germline (reference sequence). The CDR3 is CASSLDLGRNTEAFF. In DNA form, the CDR3 reads TGTGCCAGCAGCTTGGATCTGGGGCGAAACACTGAAGCTTTCTTT.

This clone occurred once. The V call is TRBV7-2, the J call TRBJ2-1; 7 bases match TRBD2. V shed 1 base and J 6 bases; nucleotides not matched to a gene: 9. From germline, CDR1 is SGHTA and CDR2 FQGNSA. CDR3 length equals 16 residues. CDR3 sequence (DNA): TGTGCCAGCAGCTTAGGGTTGGGGACTAAAGGCAATGAGCAGTTCTTC. Amino acids: CASSLGLGTKGNEQFF.

J is TRBJ2-7 and V is TRBV27; 7 bases fit TRBD1. The CDR3 runs 14 residues. Germline-derived CDR1 and CDR2 are MNHEY and SMNVEV (reference sequence). V lost 1 base, J lost 2 bases, and 2 bases stayed unmatched. CDR3 bases: TGTGCCAGCAGTTTATATACAGGGGCCTACGAGCAGTACTTC. This sequence encodes CASSLYTGAYEQYF.

This clone has just one count. The J gene is TRBJ2-7, the V gene TRBV30; 8 bases line up with TRBD2. Germline CDR1 and CDR2: GTSNPN and SVGIG (reference sequence). There are 15 residues in the CDR3. V lost 4 bases, J lost 0 bases, and 8 bases stayed unmatched. In nucleotides, the CDR3 is TGTGCCTGGACCCCCCCCCGGGAGGGCTCCTACGAGCAGTACTTC. The encoded protein is CAWTPPREGSYEQYF.

The chain uses TRBV7-9 and TRBJ2-1; 13 positions agree with TRBD2. The CDR3 length is 15 residues. Germline CDR1 and CDR2: SEHNR and FQNEAQ (reference sequence). J lost 12 bases, V lost 8 bases, and 13 bases had no gene match. CDR3 nucleotides: TGTGCCAGCCGCAGGACTAGCGGGGGCCCCGTCGGGCAGTTCTTC. It codes for CASRRTSGGPVGQFF.

The chain uses TRBV27 and TRBJ2-5, with D possibly matching TRBD2 (5 bases). The DNA end lines up better with TRBJ2-7; the J call may be wrong. The CDR3 is made up of 14 amino acids. Germline V gene lookup returns CDR1 MNHEY and CDR2 SMNVEV (reference sequence). Here the CDR3 reads CASSLLGVIDEQYF. CDR3 nucleotide sequence: TGTGCCAGCAGTTTACTCGGGGTAATCGACGAGCAGTACTTC.

With regard to this clone: Other DNA sequences in this specimen translate into the identical CDR3. V and J are TRBV7-2 and TRBJ1-1; possible D gene TRBD1, 5 bases. Per the germline V gene, CDR1 is SGHTA and CDR2 is FQGNSA. Trimming pared 0 bases from V and 1 base from J, leaving 9 bases between. The CDR3 runs to 15 residues. CDR3 DNA sequence: TGTGCCAGCAGCTTAGCGGGGCAGGGGAACACTGAAGCTTTCTTT. Protein product: CASSLAGQGNTEAFF.

The V call is TRBV6-1, the J call TRBJ2-7; D uncertain. The CDR3 runs 14 residues. CDR1 MNHNS and CDR2 SASEGT come from the germline V gene. V lost 2 bases and J 7 bases, leaving 15 bases between the germline ends. DNA for the CDR3: TGTGCCAGCAGTGAAACCCGAGCGTGGGAAGAGCAGTACTTC. It yields the protein CASSETRAWEEQYF.

A remark on this clone: The sample contains more than one DNA sequence encoding this CDR3. The rearrangement joins TRBV5-6 to TRBJ2-7; 10 bases fit TRBD2. Trimming at V came to 2 bases and at J to 0 bases, leaving 2 bases not matched to a gene. The CDR3 runs to 15 residues. CDR1 is SGHDT and CDR2 is YYEEEE in the germline V gene. CDR3 sequence: CASSFGTSVSYEQYF. The DNA for the CDR3 is TGTGCCAGCAGCTTTGGGACTAGCGTCTCCTACGAGCAGTACTTC.

J is TRBJ2-2 and V is TRBV7-9; D possibly corresponds to TRBD2 (5 bases). V dropped 2 bases and J dropped 5 bases, with 15 bases sitting between them. CDR3 length equals 16 residues. Germline assignment: CDR1 SEHNR and CDR2 FQNEAQ (reference sequence). The DNA of the CDR3 is TGTGCCAGCAGCTTATTGATGGGAGTAGGTACCGGGGAGCTGTTTTTT. Its translation: CASSLLMGVGTGELFF.

This sequence joins TRBV28 and TRBJ1-2; possible D gene TRBD1, 6 bases. CDR3 length equals 15 residues. Trimming took 8 bases from V and 5 from J, leaving 21 bases between them. Germline values: CDR1 MDHEN, CDR2 SYDVKM. The CDR3 region has the DNA TGTGCCAGCGCAATAAGCGGGGGGCGGTCTTATGGCTACACCTTC. Translation gives CASAISGGRSYGYTF.

The chain employs TRBV25-1 and TRBJ1-4; D is possibly TRBD1 (5 bases). CDR1 is MGHDK, CDR2 SYGVNS, per germline. V lost 4 bases and J 11 bases, leaving 8 bases between the germline ends. The CDR3 loop spans 11 amino acids. CDR3 DNA: TGTGCCAGCAGTGTGGGGGGGAAACTGTTTTTT. It translates to CASSVGGKLFF.

This rearrangement joins TRBV28 to TRBJ1-5, with 8 positions matching TRBD1. The CDR3 consists of 14 residues. CDR1 is MDHEN and CDR2 is SYDVKM in the germline V gene. Unmatched junction bases numbered 5, after V lost 4 bases and J lost 6 bases. The CDR3 DNA reads TGTGCCAGCAGTTCCTCGACAGGGGTTCAGCCCCAGCATTTT. This translates into CASSSSTGVQPQHF.

The chain couples TRBV9 to TRBJ2-1, with 9 bases aligning to TRBD1. The CDR3 has 16 residues. Trimming cost V 4 bases and J 4 bases; bases outside gene matches: 9. The V gene's germline CDR1 is SGDLS and CDR2 YYNGEE. Here the CDR3 DNA reads TGTGCCAGCAGCCCAAGACAGGGGGACCCATACAATGAGCAGTTCTTC. It is translated as CASSPRQGDPYNEQFF. The entire variable domain, with the rest obtained from reference TRBV9 and TRBJ2-1, is as follows: DSGVTQTPKHLITATGQRVTLRCSPRSGDLSVYWYQQSLDQGLQFLIQYYNGEERAKGNILERFSAQQFPDLHSELNLSSLELGDSALYFCASSPRQGDPYNEQFFGPGTRLTVL.

The rearrangement links TRBV27 to TRBJ2-7; TRBD2 agrees at 7 bases. J was trimmed by 7 bases and V by 4 bases; bases with no gene match: 16. CDR3 length equals 16 residues. Germline V gives CDR1 MNHEY, CDR2 SMNVEV (reference sequence). In DNA form, the CDR3 reads TGTGCCAGCAGTTCGACAATAGCGGGTTCGCCGGGGGAGCAGTACTTC. Its protein product is CASSSTIAGSPGEQYF.

Concerning this clone: In the same sample, other DNA sequences code for this CDR3. V is TRBV9 and J is TRBJ2-2; D not certain. Trimming took off 4 bases at V and 5 bases at J, with 3 bases between the two ends. In germline, CDR1 is SGDLS, CDR2 YYNGEE. This CDR3 spans 11 amino acids. The CDR3 reads CASSRTGELFF. The CDR3 DNA is TGTGCCAGCAGCCGAACCGGGGAGCTGTTTTTT.

The chain has TRBV11-3 and TRBJ2-7, with TRBD1 as a possible D gene (5 bases). V lost 5 bases and J 6 bases, leaving 14 bases between the germline ends. The CDR3 length is 13 residues. The V gene's germline CDR1 is SGHNT and CDR2 YENEEA. In DNA, the CDR3 is TGTGCCAGCAGCCTGACAGCCGCGCGCGAGCAGTACTTC. It codes for CASSLTAAREQYF.

The chain uses TRBV11-2 and TRBJ2-5; D remains ambiguous. The germline V gene encodes CDR1 SGHAT and CDR2 FQNNGV. The V end was cut by 1 base, the J end by 5 bases, with 8 bases between. CDR3 length: 13 residues. In DNA, the CDR3 is TGTGCCAGCAGCTTAGTCTCTCGGGAGACCCAGTACTTC. It yields the protein CASSLVSRETQYF.

V and J are TRBV28 and TRBJ2-3, with 12 bases identical to TRBD2. The CDR3 has 19 amino acids. Germline V gene sequence: CDR1 MDHEN, CDR2 SYDVKM. The junction had 13 bases not matched to a gene; V was cut back by 4 bases and J by 2 bases. CDR3 DNA: TGTGCCAGCAGTTCCCGCCCTAGCGGGAGGGTGTGGGACACAGATACGCAGTATTTT. This sequence encodes CASSSRPSGRVWDTDTQYF.

The V call is TRBV5-4, the J call TRBJ2-2; 11 bases line up with TRBD2. CDR1 is SGHNT, CDR2 YYREEE, per germline (reference sequence). CDR3 length: 16 residues. V gave up 4 bases and J gave up 2 bases; unmatched junction bases: 4. The CDR3 protein is CASSHGLAGNTGELFF. The CDR3 DNA is TGTGCCAGCAGCCACGGACTAGCGGGTAACACCGGGGAGCTGTTTTTT. The variable domain in full, completed from reference TRBV5-4 and TRBJ2-2, reads ETGVTQSPTHLIKTRGQQVTLRCSSQSGHNTVSWYQQALGQGPQFIFQYYREEENGRGNFPPRFSGLQFPNYSSELNVNALELDDSALYLCASSHGLAGNTGELFFGEGSRLTVL.

The chain recombines TRBV27 with TRBJ2-2; D unclear. Germline V gene data show CDR1 as MNHEY and CDR2 as SMNVEV (reference sequence). V was trimmed by 6 bases and J by 6 bases, leaving 14 bases between them. The CDR3 is 14 amino acids. The CDR3 loop reads CASRIIGPPGELFF. In DNA form, the CDR3 reads TGTGCCAGCAGAATAATTGGTCCCCCCGGGGAGCTGTTTTTT.

This clone is a singleton in its sample. This sequence joins TRBV27 and TRBJ2-1; TRBD2 aligns across 10 bases. V shed 6 bases, J shed 3 bases, and the junction held 2 bases outside the gene matches. The CDR3 has 14 amino acids. Germline V lookup: CDR1 MNHEY, CDR2 SMNVEV (reference sequence). CDR3: CASREREGYNEQFF. In nucleotides, the CDR3 is TGTGCCAGCAGAGAGCGGGAGGGCTACAATGAGCAGTTCTTC.

J is TRBJ1-1 and V is TRBV7-3, with 8 nucleotides matching TRBD1. The germline gives CDR1 SGHTA, CDR2 FQGTGA. Unmatched junction bases numbered 6, after V lost 4 bases and J lost 5 bases. This CDR3 contains 14 residues. The CDR3 loop reads CASSYGQGGTEAFF. The CDR3 DNA sequence: TGTGCCAGCAGCTACGGACAGGGTGGAACTGAAGCTTTCTTT.

Details on this clone: This sample includes further DNA sequences coding for the same CDR3. The rearrangement uses TRBV7-9 and TRBJ1-2; D uncertain. The CDR3 extends over 11 amino acids. Germline loops: CDR1 SEHNR, CDR2 FQNEAQ (reference sequence). The V gene lost 6 bases and the J gene lost 8 bases, with 10 bases spanning the gap. CDR3 nucleotides: TGTGCCAGCAGTTCAGGTGGGGGCTACACCTTC. Its protein product is CASSSGGGYTF.

The gene calls are TRBV6-1 and TRBJ2-1; D call uncertain. The germline CDR1 and CDR2 sequences are MNHNS and SASEGT. This CDR3 has 15 amino acids. Trimming took off 2 bases at V and 8 bases at J, with 16 bases between the two ends. The CDR3 loop reads CASSELAGLRDEQFF. CDR3 coding DNA: TGTGCCAGCAGTGAACTGGCAGGCCTACGGGATGAGCAGTTCTTC.